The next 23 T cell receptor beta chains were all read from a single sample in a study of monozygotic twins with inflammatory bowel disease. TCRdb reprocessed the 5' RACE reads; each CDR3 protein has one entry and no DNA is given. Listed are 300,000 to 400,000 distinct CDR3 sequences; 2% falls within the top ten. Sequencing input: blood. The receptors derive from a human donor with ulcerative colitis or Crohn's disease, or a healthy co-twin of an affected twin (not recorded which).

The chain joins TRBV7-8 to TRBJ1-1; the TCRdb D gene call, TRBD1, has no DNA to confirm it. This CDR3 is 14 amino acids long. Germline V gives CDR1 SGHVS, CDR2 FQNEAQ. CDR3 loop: CASSFNPGGTEAFF.

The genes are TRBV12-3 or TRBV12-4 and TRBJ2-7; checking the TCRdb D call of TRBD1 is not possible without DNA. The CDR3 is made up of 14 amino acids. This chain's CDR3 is CASRERQGSRRQYF.

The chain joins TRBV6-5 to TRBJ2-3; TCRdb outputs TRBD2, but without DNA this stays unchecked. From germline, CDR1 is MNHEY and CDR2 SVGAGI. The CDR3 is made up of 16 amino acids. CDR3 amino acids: CASSYQLVLSTDTQYF.

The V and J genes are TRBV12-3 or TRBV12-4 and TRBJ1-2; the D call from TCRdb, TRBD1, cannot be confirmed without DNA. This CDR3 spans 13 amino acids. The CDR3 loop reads CASSLSPPYGYTF.

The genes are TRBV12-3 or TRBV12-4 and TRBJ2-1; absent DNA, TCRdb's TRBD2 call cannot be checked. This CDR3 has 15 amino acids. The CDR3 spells CASSRIAGGHTEQFF.

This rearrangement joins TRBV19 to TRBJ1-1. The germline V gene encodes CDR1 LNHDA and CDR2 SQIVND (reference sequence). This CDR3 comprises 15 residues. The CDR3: CASSSLERMNTEAFF.

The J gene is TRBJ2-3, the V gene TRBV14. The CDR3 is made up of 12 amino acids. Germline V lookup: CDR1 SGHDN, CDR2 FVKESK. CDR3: CASSQVTDTQYF.

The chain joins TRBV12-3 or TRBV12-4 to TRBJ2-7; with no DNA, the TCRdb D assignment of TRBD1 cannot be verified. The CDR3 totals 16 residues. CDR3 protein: CASSAGTGTPNSEQYF.

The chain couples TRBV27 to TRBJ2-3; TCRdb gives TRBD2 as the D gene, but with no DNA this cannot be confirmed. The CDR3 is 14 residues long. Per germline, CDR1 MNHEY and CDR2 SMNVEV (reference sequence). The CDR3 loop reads CASKGPTRTDTQYF.

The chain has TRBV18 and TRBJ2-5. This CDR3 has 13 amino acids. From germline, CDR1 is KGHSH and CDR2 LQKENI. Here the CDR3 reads CASSPPSGETQYF. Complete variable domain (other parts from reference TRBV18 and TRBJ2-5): NAGVMQNPRHLVRRRGQEARLRCSPMKGHSHVYWYRQLPEEGLKFMVYLQKENIIDESGMPKERFSAEFPKEGPSILRIQQVVRGDSAAYFCASSPPSGETQYFGPGTRLLVL.

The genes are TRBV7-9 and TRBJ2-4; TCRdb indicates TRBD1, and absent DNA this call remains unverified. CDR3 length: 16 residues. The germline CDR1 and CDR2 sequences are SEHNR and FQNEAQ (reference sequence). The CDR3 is CASSLGAGGAKNIQYF.

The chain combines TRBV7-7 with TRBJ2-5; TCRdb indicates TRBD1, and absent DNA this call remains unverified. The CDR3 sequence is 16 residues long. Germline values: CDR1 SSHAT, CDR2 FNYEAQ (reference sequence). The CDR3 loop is CASSLAAGGRRETQYF.

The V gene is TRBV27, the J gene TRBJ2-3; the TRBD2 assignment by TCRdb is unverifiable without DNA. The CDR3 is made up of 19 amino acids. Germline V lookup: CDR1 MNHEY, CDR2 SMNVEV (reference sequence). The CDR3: CASSLTPYSSGGYTDTQYF.

This CDR3 reads CASSYGGVSGNTIYF. The chain has TRBV6-5 and TRBJ1-3. The germline V gene encodes CDR1 MNHEY and CDR2 SVGAGI. The CDR3 totals 15 residues.

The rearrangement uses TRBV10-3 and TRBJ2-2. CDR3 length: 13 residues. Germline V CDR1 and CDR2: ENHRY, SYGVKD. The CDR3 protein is CAIVSGYTGELFF.

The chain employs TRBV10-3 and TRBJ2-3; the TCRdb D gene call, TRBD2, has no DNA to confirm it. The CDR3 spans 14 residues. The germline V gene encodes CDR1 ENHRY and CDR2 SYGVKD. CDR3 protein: CAISFTSGTDTQYF.

The chain's CDR3 is CASSSTGTGLNQPQHF. The V and J genes are TRBV12-3 or TRBV12-4 and TRBJ1-5; TCRdb proposes TRBD1, but this gene call is untestable without DNA. This CDR3 comprises 16 residues.

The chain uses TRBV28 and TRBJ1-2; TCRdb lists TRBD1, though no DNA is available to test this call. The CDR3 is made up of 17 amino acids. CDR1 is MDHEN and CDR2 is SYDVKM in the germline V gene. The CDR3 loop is CASSLRSPTGENGGYTF.

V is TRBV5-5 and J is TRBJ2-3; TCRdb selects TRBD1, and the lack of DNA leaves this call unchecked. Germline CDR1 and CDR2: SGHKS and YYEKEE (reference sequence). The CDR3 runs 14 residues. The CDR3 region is CASSFWGSTDTQYF. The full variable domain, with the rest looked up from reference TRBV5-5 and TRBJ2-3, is DAGVTQSPTHLIKTRGQQVTLRCSPISGHKSVSWYQQVLGQGPQFIFQYYEKEERGRGNFPDRFSARQFPNYSSELNVNALLLGDSALYLCASSFWGSTDTQYFGPGTRLTVL.

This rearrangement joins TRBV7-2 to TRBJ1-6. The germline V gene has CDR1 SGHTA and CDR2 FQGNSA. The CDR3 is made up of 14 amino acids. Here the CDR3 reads CASSLSVYNSPLHF.

CDR3 region: CASSPSKGLSSSTDTQYF. This rearrangement joins TRBV5-1 to TRBJ2-3; the TCRdb call, TRBD2, lacks DNA for checking. Looked up from germline, CDR1 is SGHRS and CDR2 is YFSETQ. The CDR3 length is 18 residues.

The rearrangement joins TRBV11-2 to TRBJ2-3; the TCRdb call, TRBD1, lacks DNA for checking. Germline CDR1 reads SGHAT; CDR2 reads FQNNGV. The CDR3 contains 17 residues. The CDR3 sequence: CASSLGFVGDRTDTQYF.

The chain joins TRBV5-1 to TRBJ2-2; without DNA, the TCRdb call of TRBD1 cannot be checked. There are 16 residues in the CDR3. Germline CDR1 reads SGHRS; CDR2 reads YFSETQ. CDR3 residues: CASSPGGTLITGELFF.